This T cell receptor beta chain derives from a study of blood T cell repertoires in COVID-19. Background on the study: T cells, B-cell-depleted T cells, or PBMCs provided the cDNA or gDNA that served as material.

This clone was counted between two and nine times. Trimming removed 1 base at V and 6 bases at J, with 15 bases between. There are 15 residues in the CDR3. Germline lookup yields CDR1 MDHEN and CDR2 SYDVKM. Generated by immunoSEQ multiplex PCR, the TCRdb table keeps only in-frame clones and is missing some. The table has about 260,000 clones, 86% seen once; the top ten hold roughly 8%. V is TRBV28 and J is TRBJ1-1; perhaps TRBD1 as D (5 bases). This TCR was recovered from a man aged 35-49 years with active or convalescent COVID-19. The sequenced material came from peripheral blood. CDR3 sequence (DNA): TGTGCCAGCAGTTTATTCATGGCAGGGAAGTCTGAAGCTTTCTTT. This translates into CASSLFMAGKSEAFF.